This T cell receptor (beta chain) came from a study of CD8+CD57+ T cells in acquired aplastic anemia. Broader study findings: The study identified under 30 CD8+ CDR3 sequences shared by patients and controls.

Patients selected for sequencing had displayed CD8+CD57+ cell expansion by flow cytometry. No therapy had been given to the patients at the time of blood sampling. As concerns this clonotype: Its antigen is unknown.

According to the study, genomic DNA was the template for TCR beta VDJ and CDR3 profiling. Using its own MiXCR run on the reads, TCRdb lists one record per CDR3 protein. The sample shows roughly 200,000 distinct CDR3 sequences, roughly 60% of them seen only once. The TCR sequence derives from a human donor with aplastic anemia. Source material: sorted CD4+, CD8+, or CD8+CD57+ T cells (not recorded which) from PBMCs.

In DNA form, the CDR3 reads TGTGCCATCAGTGAGGCGTCAGGGGGGACCTACGAGCAGTACTTC. It codes for CAISEASGGTYEQYF. The chain combines TRBV10-3 with TRBJ2-7, with D perhaps TRBD1 (7 bases). This CDR3 region has 15 residues. Trimming pared 2 bases from V and 2 bases from J, leaving 13 bases between. The germline CDR1 and CDR2 sequences are ENHRY and SYGVKD.